The 22 T cell receptor beta chains below all came from one sample that was sequenced in a study of CD8+CD57+ T cells in acquired aplastic anemia. Genomic DNA constituted the template upon which TCR beta VDJ and CDR3 profiling was performed. TCRdb reprocessed the reads with MiXCR, giving one entry per CDR3 protein. The repertoire consists of hundreds of thousands of distinct CDR3 sequences, with 65% to 75% occurring once and the leading ten covering around 4%. The sample consisted of sorted CD4+, CD8+, or CD8+CD57+ T cells (not recorded which) from PBMCs. Receptor source: a human donor in good health, serving as a control.

This chain links TRBV9 with TRBJ1-2, with D unresolved. Germline CDR1 reads SGDLS; CDR2 reads YYNGEE. V lost 3 bases to trimming and J lost 6 bases, with 9 bases between them. This CDR3 contains 12 residues. The CDR3, as DNA: TGTGCCAGCAGCGAATACAGCGATGGCTACACCTTC. Translated: CASSEYSDGYTF. Looking up the rest from reference TRBV9 and TRBJ1-2 gives the full variable domain: DSGVTQTPKHLITATGQRVTLRCSPRSGDLSVYWYQQSLDQGLQFLIQYYNGEERAKGNILERFSAQQFPDLHSELNLSSLELGDSALYFCASSEYSDGYTFGSGTRLTVV.

The rearrangement uses TRBV9 and TRBJ1-1; D not resolved. The CDR3 loop spans 13 amino acids. Germline V gives CDR1 SGDLS, CDR2 YYNGEE. Trimming took 0 bases from V and 4 from J, leaving 7 bases between them. CDR3 sequence reads: CASSVGGRTEAFF. CDR3 nucleotides: TGTGCCAGCAGCGTAGGAGGGCGCACTGAAGCTTTCTTT.

This clonotype was recorded many times. The genes are TRBV20-1 and TRBJ2-1, with 8 bases fitting TRBD2. CDR1 and CDR2 (germline): DFQATT, SNEGSKA (reference sequence). Unmatched junction bases numbered 10, after V lost 0 bases and J lost 3 bases. CDR3 length: 17 amino acids. The DNA of the CDR3 is TGCAGTGCTAGAGATCCCTTATCGCTAGCGGGCTACAATGAGCAGTTCTTC. Its protein is CSARDPLSLAGYNEQFF.

The gene calls are TRBV7-9 and TRBJ1-1, with 8 bases matching TRBD1. CDR1 and CDR2 from the germline V gene are SEHNR and FQNEAQ (reference sequence). V lost 8 bases to trimming and J lost 4 bases; unmatched junction nucleotides: 9. The CDR3 is 14 amino acids. The CDR3 nucleotides read TGTGCCAGCGGCGAGACAGGGGTTGGCACTGAAGCTTTCTTT. This codes for CASGETGVGTEAFF.

This chain connects TRBV10-1 to TRBJ2-1, with 8 nucleotides matching TRBD2. Germline V gene lookup returns CDR1 WNHNN and CDR2 SYGVQD (reference sequence). CDR3 size: 14 residues. V dropped 8 bases and J dropped 5; count of bases not matched to a gene: 8. CDR3 residues: CASASGGPNNEQFF. The CDR3 DNA reads TGCGCCAGCGCCTCGGGGGGGCCTAACAATGAGCAGTTCTTC.

On this clonotype itself: This may be a read error, as it is one base from a much larger clone. The J gene is TRBJ2-2, the V gene TRBV6-1, with TRBD2 matching 8 bases. This CDR3 is 14 amino acids long. Germline V gene sequence: CDR1 MNHNS, CDR2 SASEGT. The CDR3 nucleotides read TGTGCCTGCATGCAGCGGGGGTACACCGGGGGGCTGTTTTTT. The encoded protein is CACMQRGYTGGLFF.

Worth noting for this clonotype: A read error is likely, as this CDR3 ends without the conserved phenylalanine or tryptophan. The rearrangement links TRBV7-9 to TRBJ1-1; a weak D match, TRBD1 (5 bases). This CDR3 spans 13 amino acids. V was cut by 4 bases and J by 11 bases, with 17 bases left in between. CDR1 and CDR2 from the germline V gene are SEHNR and FQNEAQ (reference sequence). The CDR3 sequence: CASSSENGGSAFI. CDR3 nucleotide sequence: TGTGCCAGCAGCTCGGAAAATGGGGGTTCCGCTTTCATT.

This chain joins TRBV12-3 or TRBV12-4 and TRBJ1-2; D call uncertain. V lost 10 bases, J lost 2 bases, and 14 bases lay in between. This CDR3 is 13 amino acids long. CDR3 amino acids: CATGGSENYGYTF. CDR3 sequence (DNA): TGTGCCACCGGAGGGAGCGAAAACTATGGCTACACCTTC.

The rearrangement joins TRBV12-3 or TRBV12-4 to TRBJ1-2, with TRBD1 matching 9 bases. The CDR3 contains 13 residues. V gave up 7 bases and J gave up 8 bases; unmatched junction bases: 8. The CDR3 protein is CASTRTGGQGYTF. The CDR3 coding sequence is TGTGCCAGCACCCGAACAGGGGGCCAGGGCTACACCTTC.

On this clonotype: No conserved phenylalanine or tryptophan is present at the end of the CDR3, so a read error is the likely explanation. The DNA is left out, because the CDR3 cannot be placed on it with certainty; the CDR3 is given as TCRdb lists it. The chain combines TRBV9 with TRBJ1-1. The germline gives CDR1 SGDLS, CDR2 YYNGEE. The CDR3 has 13 residues if both end residues are counted. CDR3 in amino acids: CASSGDGVGRGYI.

This clonotype was seen at least ten times. CDR3 in DNA: TGCAGTGCTAGACCATTAGGCGGGACACTCGTCTCTGGGGCCAACGTCCTGACTTTC. Translated, it gives CSARPLGGTLVSGANVLTF. The chain recombines TRBV20-1 with TRBJ2-6; D possibly uses TRBD1 or TRBD2 (6 bases each). The germline CDR1 and CDR2 sequences are DFQATT and SNEGSKA (reference sequence). This CDR3 comprises 19 residues. The ends were cut back, 2 bases at V and 0 bases at J, with 20 bases in the middle.

This clonotype was picked up a small number of times. The chain recombines TRBV20-1 with TRBJ1-5; D is perhaps TRBD1 (5 bases). Germline V gene sequence: CDR1 DFQATT, CDR2 SNEGSKA (reference sequence). The CDR3 sequence is 13 residues long. V was clipped by 6 bases and J by 5 bases, with 14 bases between them. This CDR3 reads CSALRGGDQPQHF. CDR3 in DNA: TGCAGTGCCCTGCGGGGAGGGGATCAGCCCCAGCATTTT.

This clonotype appeared a single time. The rearrangement joins TRBV5-6 to TRBJ1-2; D might be TRBD1 (5 bases). Germline V gives CDR1 SGHDT, CDR2 YYEEEE. This CDR3 comprises 13 residues. V gave up 6 bases and J gave up 3 bases, with 12 bases separating them. CDR3 sequence (DNA): TGTGCCAGCAACACCCGGGACTACTATGGCTACACCTTC. Translating it yields CASNTRDYYGYTF.

The chain has TRBV7-2 and TRBJ1-6; weak D call: TRBD1 (5 bases). From germline, CDR1 is SGHTA and CDR2 FQGNSA. The CDR3 is made up of 15 amino acids. The ends were cut back, 6 bases at V and 19 bases at J, with 28 bases in the middle. CDR3 DNA: TGTGCCAGCAGTTCAAGGGGCGGCAATCAGCCCCAGCATCACTTT. The encoded protein is CASSSRGGNQPQHHF.

This clonotype was observed a handful of times. At one of its ends the junction is not consistent with the germline gene, which may arise from a read error. The rearrangement links TRBV6-2 or TRBV6-3 to TRBJ1-2; 7 nucleotides line up with TRBD1. CDR3 length: 15 amino acids. Germline V CDR1 and CDR2: MNHEY, SVGEGT. The CDR3 protein is CASSEGTGANYGHTF. The CDR3 bases are TGTGCCAGCAGTGAGGGAACAGGGGCTAACTATGGCCACACCTTC.

The chain joins TRBV9 to TRBJ2-7, with 8 bases matching TRBD2. V dropped 0 bases and J dropped 2; count of bases not matched to a gene: 4. From germline, CDR1 is SGDLS and CDR2 YYNGEE. This CDR3 contains 15 residues. The CDR3: CASSVEAGGPYEQYF. CDR3 DNA sequence: TGTGCCAGCAGCGTAGAGGCGGGGGGTCCCTACGAGCAGTACTTC.

The chain is built from TRBV5-8 and TRBJ1-1, with unresolved D. The V end lost 3 bases, the J end lost 8 bases, and 17 bases lay between the germline ends. CDR1 is SGHTS and CDR2 is YDEGEE in the germline V gene. This CDR3 region has 14 residues. CDR3 residues: CASSCAGATDEAFF. The DNA for the CDR3 is TGTGCCAGCAGCTGCGCAGGAGCCACTGACGAAGCTTTCTTT. The complete variable domain, with remaining parts taken from reference TRBV5-8 and TRBJ1-1, reads EAGVTQSPTHLIKTRGQQATLRCSPISGHTSVYWYQQALGLGLQFLLWYDEGEERNRGNFPPRFSGRQFPNYSSELNVNALELEDSALYLCASSCAGATDEAFFGQGTRLTVV.

For this clonotype: The conserved final phenylalanine or tryptophan is absent from the CDR3, which likely points to a read error. The limits of the CDR3 on the DNA are not certain, so only TCRdb's listed CDR3 is given. The chain has TRBV7-8 and TRBJ1-6. Germline V lookup: CDR1 SGHVS, CDR2 FQNEAQ. The CDR3 length is 13 residues, termini included. CDR3: CASSGAQRRLGIS.

J is TRBJ1-1 and V is TRBV10-3, with a weak D call TRBD1 (6 bases). This CDR3 comprises 13 residues. Germline CDR1 reads ENHRY; CDR2 reads SYGVKD. V shed 5 bases and J shed 4 bases, with 11 bases lying between them. The CDR3 DNA reads TGTGCCATCAGTCAGGGGCGGGGCACTGAAGCTTTCTTT. Translation: CAISQGRGTEAFF.

J is TRBJ2-7 and V is TRBV20-1, with D possibly being TRBD2 (6 bases). The germline V gene has CDR1 DFQATT and CDR2 SNEGSKA (reference sequence). The CDR3 is made up of 13 amino acids. V lost 5 bases and J lost 9, with 20 bases in between. DNA of the CDR3: TGCAGTGCTCCCGCGGGGCGGCGGGGAGGGCAGTACTTC. Protein sequence: CSAPAGRRGGQYF.

The chain has TRBV2 and TRBJ1-3; D unclear. The end of the DNA is better explained by TRBJ1-6, so the J call may be wrong. The germline CDR1 and CDR2 sequences are SNHLY and FYNNEI. There are 13 residues in the CDR3. For the CDR3, the DNA is TGTGCCAGCAGTGTGACTGAGGGTGCACCCCTCCACTTT. This gives the protein CASSVTEGAPLHF.

The chain has TRBV2 and TRBJ2-7; no definite D call. V was clipped by 6 bases and J by 8 bases, with 14 bases between them. Germline values: CDR1 SNHLY, CDR2 FYNNEI. The CDR3 spans 12 residues. The CDR3: CASSLNAPQQYV. CDR3 DNA sequence: TGTGCCAGCAGCTTAAATGCGCCCCAGCAGTACGTC.